Below are 11 T cell receptor beta chains sequenced from a single sample in a study of PD-L1 blockade in urothelial cancer. Profiling relied on immunoSEQ multiplex PCR, and the TCRdb table lists in-frame clones only, not all of them. Of more than 30,000 clones listed, about nine tenths are singletons. The sequencing used PBMCs, collected around atezolizumab (anti-PD-L1) treatment. These receptors came from a man between 50 and 59 years old with urothelial cancer.

This sequence joins TRBV30 and TRBJ2-3, with a possible D match to TRBD1 (6 bases). CDR1 and CDR2 from the germline V gene are GTSNPN and SVGIG (reference sequence). V gave up 3 bases and J gave up 2 bases, with 12 bases separating them. There are 14 residues in the CDR3. The CDR3 spells CAWRADRHTDTQYF. In DNA form, the CDR3 reads TGTGCCTGGAGAGCGGACAGACACACAGATACGCAGTATTTT. The full variable domain, its missing parts supplied by reference TRBV30 and TRBJ2-3, is SQTIHQWPATLVQPVGSPLSLECTVEGTSNPNLYWYRQAAGRGLQLLFYSVGIGQISSEVPQNLSASRPQDRQFILSSKKLLLSDSGFYLCAWRADRHTDTQYFGPGTRLTVL.

The chain joins TRBV27 to TRBJ1-5; 7 bases are shared with TRBD1. Trimming at V came to 6 bases and at J to 3 bases, leaving 11 bases not matched to a gene. Germline-derived CDR1 and CDR2 are MNHEY and SMNVEV (reference sequence). CDR3 size: 16 residues. The CDR3 region has the DNA TGTGCCAGCAGCGGTACGGGGACAGTCCTCAATCAGCCCCAGCATTTT. The encoded protein is CASSGTGTVLNQPQHF.

The CDR3 loop reads CASSLGGGAGELFF. The CDR3 coding sequence is TGTGCCAGCAGCTTAGGCGGGGGGGCCGGGGAGCTGTTTTTT. The chain uses TRBV7-6 and TRBJ2-2; TRBD2 aligns across 9 bases. V was pared by 1 base and J by 6 bases, with 0 bases of the junction left unmatched. The CDR3 totals 14 residues. Germline lookup yields CDR1 SGHVS and CDR2 FNYEAQ.

The chain has TRBV7-3 and TRBJ2-1, with a tentative D call TRBD2 (6 bases). Germline V gene sequence: CDR1 SGHTA, CDR2 FQGTGA. The CDR3 runs to 14 residues. V was trimmed by 4 bases and J by 6 bases, leaving 13 bases between them. CDR3 nucleotide sequence: TGTGCCAGCAGCTCCTACGGGGGTCCCAATGAGCAGTTCTTC. Amino acids: CASSSYGGPNEQFF.

This clone was seen just once. The rearrangement uses TRBV19 and TRBJ2-7; no firm D call. Germline V gene data show CDR1 as LNHDA and CDR2 as SQIVND (reference sequence). The germline V and J ends were trimmed by 5 bases and 4 bases, with 18 bases remaining between them. This CDR3 has 15 amino acids. The CDR3 coding sequence is TGTGCCAGTAGTCAAGTCAATTCCCCCGGGTACGAGCAGTACTTC. It encodes CASSQVNSPGYEQYF. Looking up the rest from reference TRBV19 and TRBJ2-7 gives the full variable domain: DGGITQSPKYLFRKEGQNVTLSCEQNLNHDAMYWYRQDPGQGLRLIYYSQIVNDFQKGDIAEGYSVSREKKESFPLTVTSAQKNPTAFYLCASSQVNSPGYEQYFGPGTRLTVT.

The chain recombines TRBV7-6 with TRBJ2-7; 10 positions agree with TRBD2. The trim removed 5 bases at V and 3 bases at J, leaving 7 bases unmatched. CDR1 and CDR2 from the germline V gene are SGHVS and FNYEAQ. The length of the CDR3 is 15 residues. The CDR3 nucleotides are TGTGCCAGCAGCAACGGACTAGCGGTCCTCTACGAGCAGTACTTC. Protein sequence: CASSNGLAVLYEQYF. Filled out from reference TRBV7-6 and TRBJ2-7, the complete variable domain reads GAGVSQSPRYKVTKRGQDVALRCDPISGHVSLYWYRQALGQGPEFLTYFNYEAQQDKSGLPNDRFSAERPEGSISTLTIQRTEQRDSAMYRCASSNGLAVLYEQYFGPGTRLTVT.

The rearrangement joins TRBV6-5 to TRBJ1-6; 8 nucleotides agree with TRBD1. With 2 bases clipped from V and 6 bases from J, the junction kept 3 bases outside the gene matches. From germline, CDR1 is MNHEY and CDR2 SVGAGI. The CDR3 consists of 15 residues. The DNA for the CDR3 is TGTGCCAGCAGTTACCAGGGGGCCGGTAATTCACCCCTCCACTTT. Protein product: CASSYQGAGNSPLHF.

This rearrangement joins TRBV5-1 to TRBJ2-2; D remains unclear. From germline, CDR1 is SGHRS and CDR2 YFSETQ. The CDR3 is 14 amino acids. The V and J ends lost 0 bases and 4 bases respectively, with 7 bases between them. The CDR3 DNA follows: TGCGCCAGCAGCTTGGCGGCGGTCACCGGGGAGCTGTTTTTT. It translates to CASSLAAVTGELFF.

The rearrangement joins TRBV5-1 to TRBJ2-4; D gene unclear. Deletions cut 0 bases from V and 6 bases from J, with 13 bases between. The CDR3 runs 15 residues. Per germline, CDR1 SGHRS and CDR2 YFSETQ. The CDR3: CASSLAAGLANIQYF. For the CDR3, the DNA is TGCGCCAGCAGCTTGGCCGCAGGTTTGGCAAACATTCAGTACTTC.

The V call is TRBV7-6, the J call TRBJ2-1; 14 bases are a match to TRBD2. V lost 6 bases and J lost 2; bases outside the gene matches: 21. Germline CDR1 SGHVS, CDR2 FNYEAQ. This CDR3 is built from 22 residues. The CDR3: CASRDQIAPVRTSGGTYNEQFF. In nucleotides, the CDR3 is TGTGCCAGCAGAGACCAAATAGCCCCGGTGAGGACTAGCGGGGGGACCTACAATGAGCAGTTCTTC.

V gene TRBV18 combines with J gene TRBJ2-7; 9 nucleotides match TRBD1. Germline CDR1 KGHSH, CDR2 LQKENI. The junction had 6 bases not matched to a gene; V was cut back by 3 bases and J by 3 bases. CDR3 length: 15 residues. In nucleotides, the CDR3 is TGTGCCAGCTCACCTCCAGGGACAGGGCACTACGAGCAGTACTTC. Residues: CASSPPGTGHYEQYF.